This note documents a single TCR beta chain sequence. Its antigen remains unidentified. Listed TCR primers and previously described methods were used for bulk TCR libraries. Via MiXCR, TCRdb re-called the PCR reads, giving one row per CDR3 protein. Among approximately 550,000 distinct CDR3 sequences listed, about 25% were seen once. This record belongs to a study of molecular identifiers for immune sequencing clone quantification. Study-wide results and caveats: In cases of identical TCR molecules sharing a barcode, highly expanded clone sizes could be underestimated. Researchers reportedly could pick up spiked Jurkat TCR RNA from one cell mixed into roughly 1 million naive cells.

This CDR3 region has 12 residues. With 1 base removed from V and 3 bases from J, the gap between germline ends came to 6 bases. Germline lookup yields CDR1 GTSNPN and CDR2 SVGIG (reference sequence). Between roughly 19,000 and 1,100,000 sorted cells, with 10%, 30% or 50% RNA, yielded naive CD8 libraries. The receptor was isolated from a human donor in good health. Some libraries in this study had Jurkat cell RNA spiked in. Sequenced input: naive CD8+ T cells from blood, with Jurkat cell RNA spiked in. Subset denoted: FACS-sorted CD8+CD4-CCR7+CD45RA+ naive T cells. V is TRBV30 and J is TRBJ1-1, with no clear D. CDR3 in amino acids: CAWSGIDTEAFF. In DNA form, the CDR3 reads TGTGCCTGGAGTGGTATAGACACTGAAGCTTTCTTT.